This is a list of T cell receptor beta chains from one sample in a study of blood T cell repertoires in COVID-19. The repertoire was sequenced with immunoSEQ multiplex PCR; TCRdb's copy has only in-frame clones and lacks some. The table includes fewer than 80,000 clones, 89% detected once. The sequencing sample was made of peripheral blood. These receptors were taken from a woman aged 45 to 65 with active COVID-19. Each CDR3 is given with its conserved first and last residue. The D gene is left open where the match is weak. Clone size is stated in some rows and not others, as once, few, many or a class when expanded.

abundance	d_gene	v_gene	j_gene	CDR3aa	CDR3nt
.	.	TRBV4-1	TRBJ2-1	CASSPRESFYNEQFF	TGCGCCAGCAGCCCGAGGGAGAGTTTCTACAATGAGCAGTTCTTC
.	TRBD1	TRBV7-2	TRBJ2-7	CASSRDRGSYEQYF	TGTGCCAGCAGCCGGGACAGGGGATCCTACGAGCAGTACTTC
once	.	TRBV30	TRBJ2-3	CAWSGGRLRDTDTQYF	TGTGCCTGGAGTGGAGGAAGACTGCGCGACACAGATACGCAGTATTTT
.	.	TRBV21-1	TRBJ1-4	CASSKEVAGRANEKLFF	TGTGCCAGCAGCAAAGAGGTCGCGGGGCGGGCTAATGAAAAACTGTTTTTT
.	TRBD1	TRBV7-9	TRBJ1-2	CASSDTDRVFYGYTF	TGTGCCAGCAGCGACACGGACAGGGTTTTTTATGGCTACACCTTC
.	.	TRBV30	TRBJ2-1	CAWTGASGNYNEQFF	TGTGCCTGGACAGGGGCTAGCGGTAACTACAATGAGCAGTTCTTC
once	.	TRBV7-3	TRBJ2-3	CASSAQTGSTDTQYF	TGTGCCAGCAGCGCCCAGACGGGAAGCACAGATACGCAGTATTTT
.	.	TRBV3-1/TRBV3-2	TRBJ2-2	CASSQVRGFTGELFF	TGTGCCAGCAGCCAAGTGAGAGGGTTCACCGGGGAGCTGTTTTTT
.	.	TRBV15	TRBJ1-2	CATSRDSGYGYTF	TGTGCCACCAGCAGAGATTCGGGTTATGGCTACACCTTC
.	TRBD2	TRBV6-5	TRBJ2-7	CASRIAGTYEQYF	TGTGCCAGCAGGATAGCGGGAACCTACGAGCAGTACTTC
.	.	TRBV10-1	TRBJ2-7	CASSETSYEQYF	TGCGCCAGCAGTGAGACGAGCTACGAGCAGTACTTC
.	TRBD2	TRBV19	TRBJ2-3	CASSQLAGGTDTQYF	TGTGCCAGTAGTCAACTAGCGGGAGGCACAGATACGCAGTATTTT
.	TRBD2	TRBV6-2/TRBV6-3	TRBJ2-1	CASSPRTSPVRHEQFF	TGTGCCAGCAGCCCTAGGACTAGCCCGGTTCGCCATGAGCAGTTCTTC
.	TRBD2	TRBV10-3	TRBJ2-2	CAISLTGTSGRGGGELFF	TGTGCCATCAGCTTAACCGGGACTAGCGGGAGAGGTGGCGGGGAGCTGTTTTTT
medium-sized	.	TRBV30	TRBJ2-1	CAWRPSERNNNEQFF	TGTGCCTGGAGGCCGTCGGAGCGAAACAACAATGAGCAGTTCTTC
.	TRBD2	TRBV29-1	TRBJ2-7	CSVSVGGFDEQYF	TGCAGCGTCTCGGTGGGAGGGTTCGACGAGCAGTACTTC
once	.	TRBV5-6	TRBJ2-7	CASSGRQSYEQYF	TGTGCCAGCAGCGGCCGACAGAGCTACGAGCAGTACTTC
.	.	TRBV7-8	TRBJ1-1	CASSFTENTEAFF	TGTGCCAGCAGCTTTACTGAGAACACTGAAGCTTTCTTT
few	TRBD2	TRBV6-1	TRBJ2-3	CASSDGAGGSDTQYF	TGTGCCAGCAGTGACGGGGCGGGAGGGTCGGATACGCAGTATTTT
.	TRBD2	TRBV19	TRBJ2-1	CASSIVGRVSYNEQFF	TGTGCCAGTAGTATAGTTGGGAGGGTCTCCTACAATGAGCAGTTCTTC
.	.	TRBV2	TRBJ2-1	CASAVTANNEQFF	TGTGCCAGCGCAGTGACAGCAAACAATGAGCAGTTCTTC
.	TRBD2	TRBV4-2	TRBJ2-1	CASSRVGTSGSGSYNEQFF	TGTGCCAGCAGCCGAGTGGGGACTAGCGGGAGTGGGTCCTACAATGAGCAGTTCTTC
.	.	TRBV2	TRBJ1-6	CASSPDSNSPLHF	TGTGCCAGCAGCCCCGACAGTAATTCACCCCTCCACTTT
once	TRBD2	TRBV24-1	TRBJ2-3	CATSVGTSGTDTQYF	TGTGCCACCAGTGTAGGGACTAGCGGAACAGATACGCAGTATTTT
.	TRBD2	TRBV6-5	TRBJ2-1	CASSRLAGVYEQFF	TGTGCCAGCAGCCGACTAGCGGGAGTCTATGAGCAGTTCTTC
.	TRBD2	TRBV20-1	TRBJ2-7	CSASGGRGGEQYF	TGCAGTGCTAGTGGCGGGAGGGGGGGCGAGCAGTACTTC
.	TRBD1	TRBV28	TRBJ2-2	CASSDLSGGRTGELFF	TGTGCCAGCAGTGATCTATCAGGGGGCCGCACCGGGGAGCTGTTTTTT
.	TRBD2	TRBV3-1/TRBV3-2	TRBJ2-7	CASSHGRGEQYF	TGTGCCAGCAGCCACGGGAGGGGCGAGCAGTACTTC